The sequence of this T cell receptor (beta chain) was determined in a study of CD8 T cells in ankylosing spondylitis (dated by TCRdb to 2015 to 2018). Concerning the study at large: T cell receptor beta repertoires were profiled in healthy donors and ankylosing spondylitis patients so that disease-linked TCR variants could be found. In total, the full study cohort was made up of nearly 110 healthy donors and approximately 27 ankylosing spondylitis patients. Peripheral blood was sampled, and synovial fluid was also collected from ankylosing spondylitis patients.

Its CDR3 holds 14 amino acids, cysteine through phenylalanine. Here the CDR3 DNA is all that survives: 42 bases in frame from base 1. As regards this clonotype: This receptor's antigen is unknown. There are no base qualities to consult, and no much larger clone falls within one base.

Results the study describes overall, beyond this receptor: The disease-linked clones had a CD8+ phenotype and were found at relatively low frequencies in peripheral blood. A TCR beta motif of about 8 highly homologous amino acid variants appeared characteristic of blood from ankylosing spondylitis patients. Some motif variants were previously reported in synovial fluid and blood of reactive arthritis patients, suggesting common disease-initiation mechanisms. The disease-linked clones were reported as significantly enriched in matched synovial fluid samples from ankylosing spondylitis patients.

The instrument was an Illumina HiSeq 2500. Quantitative 5'-RACE with molecular barcodes was the method used to prepare the TCR beta libraries. From the authors' description of their analysis: A new computational method, built on a probabilistic model of VDJ rearrangement, was used to identify disease-linked TCR variants. The public reads were reprocessed in TCRdb via fastp at Q25 and MiXCR, keeping in-frame beta chains. Rows matching on CDR3 protein sequence are summarized as one entry with the most common DNA and genes. In this record, the V and J calls reflect TCRdb's handling and not the investigators' own analysis. The sample has about 90,000 distinct CDR3 sequences on record, around 8.5% of them singletons. In total, the top ten clones hold approximately 30% of the sample.

The source is a male donor with ankylosing spondylitis. Sequences were obtained from blood, either unsorted or a sorted T cell fraction (not recorded which). Here the chain combines TRBV21-1 and TRBJ1-2. TRBV21-1 is a pseudogene segment. Read as DNA, the sequence is TGTGCCAGCAGCAAATCGTCAGCGAACTATGGCTACACCTTC. Its amino acids are CASSKSSANYGYTF.